Listed below are T cell receptor beta chains from one sample, sequenced in a study of PD-1 blockade in mismatch repair-deficient tumors. TCRdb's copy holds only in-frame clones and misses some; the assay was immunoSEQ multiplex PCR. The table lists 7,000 to 9,000 clones, over 70% of them singletons. No antigens are known for them. Sequencing was performed on cells cultured in vitro, taken from a patient treated with pembrolizumab. The receptors here all came from an adult with mismatch repair-deficient cancer. Both conserved end residues are part of each CDR3. The order of the fields is J gene, V gene, D gene, clone size, CDR3 protein, CDR3 DNA. The D gene is left open where the match is weak. The size entry is marked missing in some rows and otherwise reads once, few, many or a size class.

J gene: TRBJ1-5; V gene: TRBV7-2; D gene: .; clone size: few; CDR3 protein: CASSRDNSNQPQHF; CDR3 DNA: TGTGCCAGCAGCCGCGACAATAGCAATCAGCCCCAGCATTTT
J gene: TRBJ1-3; V gene: TRBV15; D gene: TRBD1; clone size: .; CDR3 protein: CATSRDPGGGNTIYF; CDR3 DNA: TGTGCCACCAGCAGAGATCCAGGGGGTGGAAACACCATATATTTT
J gene: TRBJ2-1; V gene: TRBV7-2; D gene: TRBD2; clone size: .; CDR3 protein: CASSLVAGEYNEQFF; CDR3 DNA: TGTGCCAGCAGCTTGGTAGCGGGCGAATACAATGAGCAGTTCTTC
J gene: TRBJ2-2; V gene: TRBV13; D gene: .; clone size: .; CDR3 protein: CASSTLAALTRVSGELFF; CDR3 DNA: TGTGCCAGCAGCACACTTGCGGCCCTTACTCGTGTGTCCGGGGAGCTGTTTTTT
J gene: TRBJ1-5; V gene: TRBV6-1; D gene: TRBD1; clone size: .; CDR3 protein: CASDDRGRNQPQHF; CDR3 DNA: TGTGCCAGCGATGACAGGGGGCGGAATCAGCCCCAGCATTTT
J gene: TRBJ2-7; V gene: TRBV5-1; D gene: TRBD1; clone size: once; CDR3 protein: CASSNQGQGVSEQYF; CDR3 DNA: TGCGCCAGCAGCAACCAGGGACAGGGGGTATCCGAGCAGTACTTC
J gene: TRBJ2-7; V gene: TRBV4-1; D gene: .; clone size: .; CDR3 protein: CASSQEAGAYEQYF; CDR3 DNA: TGCGCCAGCAGCCAAGAAGCGGGTGCCTACGAGCAGTACTTC
J gene: TRBJ1-5; V gene: TRBV4-1; D gene: .; clone size: .; CDR3 protein: CASSQDQGSKPQHF; CDR3 DNA: TGCGCCAGCAGCCAAGATCAGGGAAGCAAGCCCCAGCATTTT
J gene: TRBJ1-2; V gene: TRBV13; D gene: .; clone size: .; CDR3 protein: CASSLGSNYGYTF; CDR3 DNA: TGTGCCAGCAGCTTAGGCAGTAACTATGGCTACACCTTC
J gene: TRBJ2-1; V gene: TRBV4-1; D gene: TRBD2; clone size: .; CDR3 protein: CASSQGAGVSDNEQFF; CDR3 DNA: TGCGCCAGCAGCCAAGGAGCGGGAGTGTCCGACAATGAGCAGTTCTTC
J gene: TRBJ2-1; V gene: TRBV5-1; D gene: TRBD2; clone size: .; CDR3 protein: CASSLGPSSGDSNEQFF; CDR3 DNA: TGCGCCAGCAGCTTAGGCCCTTCTAGCGGTGACTCAAATGAGCAGTTCTTC
J gene: TRBJ2-6; V gene: TRBV27; D gene: .; clone size: .; CDR3 protein: CASSFWSGSGANVLTF; CDR3 DNA: TGTGCCAGCAGTTTTTGGTCGGGAAGCGGGGCCAACGTCCTGACTTTC
J gene: TRBJ2-7; V gene: TRBV28; D gene: .; clone size: .; CDR3 protein: CASSPGQSYEQYF; CDR3 DNA: TGTGCCAGCAGTCCCGGACAGTCCTACGAGCAGTACTTC
J gene: TRBJ2-4; V gene: TRBV14; D gene: .; clone size: .; CDR3 protein: CASSRDPLAKNIQYF; CDR3 DNA: TGTGCCAGCAGCCGGGACCCCCTAGCCAAAAACATTCAGTACTTC
J gene: TRBJ2-5; V gene: TRBV9; D gene: TRBD2; clone size: .; CDR3 protein: CASSVSGSGIETQYF; CDR3 DNA: TGTGCCAGCAGCGTTAGCGGGAGTGGAATAGAGACCCAGTACTTC
J gene: TRBJ2-2; V gene: TRBV11-2; D gene: .; clone size: .; CDR3 protein: CASRAPRSATGELFF; CDR3 DNA: TGTGCCAGCAGGGCACCCCGTAGCGCCACCGGGGAGCTGTTTTTT
J gene: TRBJ1-3; V gene: TRBV28; D gene: .; clone size: .; CDR3 protein: CASRRPSSGNTIYF; CDR3 DNA: TGTGCCAGCAGGCGACCGAGCTCTGGAAACACCATATATTTT
J gene: TRBJ2-7; V gene: TRBV29-1; D gene: TRBD2; clone size: .; CDR3 protein: CSVYGTSVEYEQYF; CDR3 DNA: TGCAGCGTTTATGGGACTAGCGTAGAGTACGAGCAGTACTTC
J gene: TRBJ2-1; V gene: TRBV5-1; D gene: .; clone size: .; CDR3 protein: CASSFETGYNEQFF; CDR3 DNA: TGCGCCAGCAGCTTCGAGACAGGATACAATGAGCAGTTCTTC
J gene: TRBJ2-7; V gene: TRBV15; D gene: TRBD2; clone size: .; CDR3 protein: CATSRDSLAGSYEQYF; CDR3 DNA: TGTGCCACCAGCAGAGATTCCCTAGCGGGTTCATACGAGCAGTACTTC